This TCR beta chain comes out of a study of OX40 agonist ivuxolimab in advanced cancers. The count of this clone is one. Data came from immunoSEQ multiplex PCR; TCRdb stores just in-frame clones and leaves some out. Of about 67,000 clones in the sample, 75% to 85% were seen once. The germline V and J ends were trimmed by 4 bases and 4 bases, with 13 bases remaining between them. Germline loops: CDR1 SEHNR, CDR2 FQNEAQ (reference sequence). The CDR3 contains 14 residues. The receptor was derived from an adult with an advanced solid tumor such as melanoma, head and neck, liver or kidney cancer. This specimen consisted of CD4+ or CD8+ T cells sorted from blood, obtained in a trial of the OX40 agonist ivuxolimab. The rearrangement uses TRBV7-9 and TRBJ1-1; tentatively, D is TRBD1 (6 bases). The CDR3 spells CASSSEYRATEAFF. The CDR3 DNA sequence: TGTGCCAGCAGCTCAGAGTACAGGGCCACTGAAGCTTTCTTT. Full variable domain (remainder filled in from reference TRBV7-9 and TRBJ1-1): DTGVSQNPRHKITKRGQNVTFRCDPISEHNRLYWYRQTLGQGPEFLTYFQNEAQLEKSRLLSDRFSAERPKGSFSTLEIQRTEQGDSAMYLCASSSEYRATEAFFGQGTRLTVV.